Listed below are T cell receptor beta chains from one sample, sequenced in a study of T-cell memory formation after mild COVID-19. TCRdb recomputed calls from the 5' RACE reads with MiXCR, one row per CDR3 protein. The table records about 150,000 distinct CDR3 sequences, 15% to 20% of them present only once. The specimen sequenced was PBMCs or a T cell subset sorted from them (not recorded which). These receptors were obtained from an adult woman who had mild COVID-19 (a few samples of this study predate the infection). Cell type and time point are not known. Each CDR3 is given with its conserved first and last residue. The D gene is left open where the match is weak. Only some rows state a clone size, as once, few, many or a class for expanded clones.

DNA: TGTGCCAGCAGACCGGGACTAGTCGCAGATACGCAGTATTTT; CDR3: CASRPGLVADTQYF; J: TRBJ2-3; length: 14; size: -; D: TRBD2; V: TRBV7-2
DNA: TGCGCCAGCAGTTCTATCACAGATACGCAGTATTTT; CDR3: CASSSITDTQYF; J: TRBJ2-3; length: 12; size: -; D: -; V: TRBV5-1
DNA: TGCAGTGCTAGCACTAGCGGGGGGGTAGGTGAGCAGTTCTTC; CDR3: CSASTSGGVGEQFF; J: TRBJ2-1; length: 14; size: -; D: TRBD2; V: TRBV20-1
DNA: TGTGCCAGCAGCCCCGGACTAGCGGGGATCAATGAGCAGTTCTTC; CDR3: CASSPGLAGINEQFF; J: TRBJ2-1; length: 15; size: many; D: TRBD2; V: TRBV7-2
DNA: TGCAGCGTCGAAGACAGGGGGCGCGGAGAGACCCAGTACTTC; CDR3: CSVEDRGRGETQYF; J: TRBJ2-5; length: 14; size: -; D: TRBD1; V: TRBV29-1
DNA: TGTGCCAGCACCAAGGGGGGTCAGGAGGGCTACACCTTC; CDR3: CASTKGGQEGYTF; J: TRBJ1-2; length: 13; size: once; D: -; V: TRBV27
DNA: TGCAGTGCCGCCGGACTAGCGGGAGTTACCTACAATGAGCAGTTCTTC; CDR3: CSAAGLAGVTYNEQFF; J: TRBJ2-1; length: 16; size: few; D: TRBD2; V: TRBV20-1
DNA: TGTGCCAGCAGCCCGCGGGACAGCCCCGAGACTGAAGCTTTCTTT; CDR3: CASSPRDSPETEAFF; J: TRBJ1-1; length: 15; size: -; D: TRBD1; V: TRBV9
DNA: TGTGCCAGCAGCTTAACAGATGGAAACACCATATATTTT; CDR3: CASSLTDGNTIYF; J: TRBJ1-3; length: 13; size: -; D: -; V: TRBV7-3
DNA: TGTGCCACCAGTGACCTCGCGGCGGGGGCCCATGAGCAGTTCTTC; CDR3: CATSDLAAGAHEQFF; J: TRBJ2-1; length: 15; size: -; D: -; V: TRBV24-1
DNA: TGTGCCAGCAGCTTCAGCGAAATCATGGAGACCCAGTACTTC; CDR3: CASSFSEIMETQYF; J: TRBJ2-5; length: 14; size: many; D: -; V: TRBV7-9
DNA: TGCAGCGTAAGACAGGGTCAAGAGACCCAGTACTTC; CDR3: CSVRQGQETQYF; J: TRBJ2-5; length: 12; size: -; D: TRBD1; V: TRBV29-1
DNA: TGTGCCACCCGGACAGTAGCCAAAAACATTCAGTACTTC; CDR3: CATRTVAKNIQYF; J: TRBJ2-4; length: 13; size: -; D: -; V: TRBV6-2/TRBV6-3
DNA: TGTGCCAGCAGCTTAAATTTGGGAGAGACCCAGTACTTC; CDR3: CASSLNLGETQYF; J: TRBJ2-5; length: 13; size: few; D: -; V: TRBV7-8
DNA: TGTGCCAGCAGCTTAGGAGGCCTCGGCTACGAGCAGTACTTC; CDR3: CASSLGGLGYEQYF; J: TRBJ2-7; length: 14; size: few; D: -; V: TRBV7-2
DNA: TGTGCCAGCAGCACGGGGGGTCCGGAGACCCAGTACTTC; CDR3: CASSTGGPETQYF; J: TRBJ2-5; length: 13; size: few; D: TRBD2; V: TRBV4-2
DNA: TGTGCCATCAGTCCGACAGGGGGCTGGACTGAAGCTTTCTTT; CDR3: CAISPTGGWTEAFF; J: TRBJ1-1; length: 14; size: -; D: TRBD1; V: TRBV10-3
DNA: TGTGCCAGCAGTGATCGTTACGGCTACACCTTC; CDR3: CASSDRYGYTF; J: TRBJ1-2; length: 11; size: few; D: -; V: TRBV6-1
DNA: TGTGCCATCAGTGAGGGTCCCACAGATACGCAGTATTTT; CDR3: CAISEGPTDTQYF; J: TRBJ2-3; length: 13; size: few; D: -; V: TRBV10-3
DNA: TGTGCCATTTCAGGCTCCGGGGAGACCCAGTACTTC; CDR3: CAISGSGETQYF; J: TRBJ2-5; length: 12; size: -; D: -; V: TRBV12-3/TRBV12-4
DNA: TGTGCCAGCAGCCAAGATAAGGGACAGGGGAATCAGCCCCAGCATTTT; CDR3: CASSQDKGQGNQPQHF; J: TRBJ1-5; length: 16; size: -; D: TRBD1; V: TRBV4-2
DNA: TGTGCCAGCCGGACTAGCGGTACCTACAATGAGCAGTTCTTC; CDR3: CASRTSGTYNEQFF; J: TRBJ2-1; length: 14; size: -; D: TRBD2; V: TRBV25-1
DNA: TGCGCCAGCACCGGACTAGCGGGAGGTAACGAGCAGTACTTC; CDR3: CASTGLAGGNEQYF; J: TRBJ2-7; length: 14; size: few; D: TRBD2; V: TRBV5-1
DNA: TGTGCCAGCAGCCAAGATCTGACTAGCGTCTACAATGAGCAGTTCTTC; CDR3: CASSQDLTSVYNEQFF; J: TRBJ2-1; length: 16; size: few; D: TRBD2; V: TRBV4-2
DNA: TGCGCCAGCAGTGAGTTGTGGACAGGGGGCTTTGGGAATCAGCCCCAGCATTTT; CDR3: CASSELWTGGFGNQPQHF; J: TRBJ1-5; length: 18; size: few; D: TRBD1; V: TRBV10-2
DNA: TGTGCCAGCAGTCGGCAGGACGGACCCTACGAGCAGTACTTC; CDR3: CASSRQDGPYEQYF; J: TRBJ2-7; length: 14; size: few; D: -; V: TRBV25-1
DNA: TGTGCCAGCAGCTGGGGAAGGGGCGTCGGGGAGCAGTTCTTC; CDR3: CASSWGRGVGEQFF; J: TRBJ2-1; length: 14; size: -; D: -; V: TRBV2
DNA: TGTGCCAGCAGCAACATCGGGAACACTGAAGCTTTCTTT; CDR3: CASSNIGNTEAFF; J: TRBJ1-1; length: 13; size: -; D: -; V: TRBV6-6
DNA: TGTGCCAGCAGTGCCCGCGGGACAGCGAACACCGGGGAGCTGTTTTTT; CDR3: CASSARGTANTGELFF; J: TRBJ2-2; length: 16; size: few; D: -; V: TRBV6-5
DNA: TGTGCCAGCAGCCCAGGACAGGCTTCCGTCGGCTACACCTTC; CDR3: CASSPGQASVGYTF; J: TRBJ1-2; length: 14; size: -; D: TRBD1; V: TRBV11-2
DNA: TGCGCCAGCAGCCAGAAGGGGGCAGGGGTCAATCAGCCCCAGCATTTT; CDR3: CASSQKGAGVNQPQHF; J: TRBJ1-5; length: 16; size: few; D: TRBD1; V: TRBV4-1
DNA: TGTGCCAGCAGGACAGGGGGATTTGCCTACAATGAGCAGTTCTTC; CDR3: CASRTGGFAYNEQFF; J: TRBJ2-1; length: 15; size: -; D: TRBD1; V: TRBV6-2/TRBV6-3
DNA: TGTGCCACCAGTGAAAATACAGGGTATGGCTACACCTTC; CDR3: CATSENTGYGYTF; J: TRBJ1-2; length: 13; size: -; D: -; V: TRBV24-1
DNA: TGTGCCAGCAGCGCAATCAAGAACACTGAAGCTTTCTTT; CDR3: CASSAIKNTEAFF; J: TRBJ1-1; length: 13; size: many; D: -; V: TRBV7-9
DNA: TGTGCCAGCAGCTGGCAGGGAGGGACGGAGGAGACCCAGTACTTC; CDR3: CASSWQGGTEETQYF; J: TRBJ2-5; length: 15; size: -; D: TRBD2; V: TRBV5-7
DNA: TGTGCCAGCAGCTCCGAAGCTTTCTTT; CDR3: CASSSEAFF; J: TRBJ1-1; length: 9; size: few; D: -; V: TRBV7-9
DNA: TGTGCCAGCAGGTCTAGCGGGATGGGGAGAGAGACCCAGTACTTC; CDR3: CASRSSGMGRETQYF; J: TRBJ2-5; length: 15; size: -; D: TRBD2; V: TRBV12-3/TRBV12-4
DNA: TGTGCCAGCAGCCAAGGACAGGGCACTGAAGCTTTCTTT; CDR3: CASSQGQGTEAFF; J: TRBJ1-1; length: 13; size: few; D: TRBD1; V: TRBV3-1
DNA: TGTGCCAGCAGCTTAGGGGGTAGCTCGAGCACAGATACGCAGTATTTT; CDR3: CASSLGGSSSTDTQYF; J: TRBJ2-3; length: 16; size: -; D: -; V: TRBV11-2
DNA: TGTGCCACCAGTTCCCCGGGACAGAGCCTACCCCCATATGGCTACACCTTC; CDR3: CATSSPGQSLPPYGYTF; J: TRBJ1-2; length: 17; size: few; D: TRBD1; V: TRBV15
DNA: TGTGCCAGCAGTCGACAGGTCCACACCTACGAGCAGTACTTC; CDR3: CASSRQVHTYEQYF; J: TRBJ2-7; length: 14; size: many; D: -; V: TRBV6-5